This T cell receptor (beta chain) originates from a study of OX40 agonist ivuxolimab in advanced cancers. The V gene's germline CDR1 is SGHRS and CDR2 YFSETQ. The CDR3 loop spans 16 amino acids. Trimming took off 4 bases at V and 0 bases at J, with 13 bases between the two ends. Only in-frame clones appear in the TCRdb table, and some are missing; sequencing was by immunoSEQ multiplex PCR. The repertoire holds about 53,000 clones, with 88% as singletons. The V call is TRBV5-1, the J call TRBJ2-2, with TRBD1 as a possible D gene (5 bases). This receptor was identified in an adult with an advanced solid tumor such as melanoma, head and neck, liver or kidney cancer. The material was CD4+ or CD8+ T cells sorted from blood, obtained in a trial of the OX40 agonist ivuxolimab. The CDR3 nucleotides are TGCGCCAGCAGCCCCCAGGGTGGTCCGAACACCGGGGAGCTGTTTTTT. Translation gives CASSPQGGPNTGELFF.